One sample yielded the 15 T cell receptor beta chains listed below, sequenced in a study of cytomegalovirus exposure and HLA in healthy donors. PCR involved 60 Vbeta and 13 Jbeta primers. TCRdb's table, derived via immunoSEQ multiplex PCR, lists solely in-frame clones and lacks some. The sample has about 160,000 clones, 65% to 80% seen once. Sequencing used PBMCs. The receptors come from a woman aged 30 to 39 in good health and CMV-seronegative.

The count of this clone is one. The chain carries TRBV28 and TRBJ2-7; 15 bases line up with TRBD2. The CDR3 runs 18 residues. The V gene end was trimmed by 2 bases and the J gene end by 6 bases; junction bases not matched to a gene: 11. Germline values: CDR1 MDHEN, CDR2 SYDVKM. The DNA for the CDR3 is TGTGCCAGCAGTTTAATTGGGGGACTAGCGGGAGGTCCCATCGAGCAGTACTTC. Protein: CASSLIGGLAGGPIEQYF.

This clone has more than one count but fewer than ten. The chain couples TRBV6-6 to TRBJ2-4; TRBD1 matches 8 bases. J gave up 1 base and V 5 bases, and 7 bases lay outside the gene matches. This CDR3 contains 16 residues. Germline CDR1 is MNHNY and CDR2 is SVGAGI (reference sequence). The CDR3 nucleotides read TGTGCCAGCAGTCCCCGCAGGGGGCTGGCCAAAAACATTCAGTACTTC. This gives the protein CASSPRRGLAKNIQYF.

The chain combines TRBV7-3 with TRBJ2-7, with 14 bases matching TRBD2. Germline V gives CDR1 SGHTA, CDR2 FQGTGA. After removal of 9 bases from V and 5 bases from J, the junction contained 9 bases not matched to a gene. This CDR3 spans 15 amino acids. In nucleotides, the CDR3 is TGTGCCAGGCAGACTAGCGGGAGGGAGAAGGACGAGCAGTACTTC. Its protein is CARQTSGREKDEQYF.

This clone has more than one count but fewer than ten. The rearrangement joins TRBV5-1 to TRBJ1-4; D is ambiguous. Trimming cost V 1 base and J 0 bases, with 10 bases left between them. Germline V lookup: CDR1 SGHRS, CDR2 YFSETQ. This CDR3 is 16 amino acids long. The CDR3 bases are TGCGCCAGCAGCTTGTTCGGGGTAACAACTAATGAAAAACTGTTTTTT. Amino acids: CASSLFGVTTNEKLFF. Drawing the rest from reference TRBV5-1 and TRBJ1-4, the complete variable domain is KAGVTQTPRYLIKTRGQQVTLSCSPISGHRSVSWYQQTPGQGLQFLFEYFSETQRNKGNFPGRFSGRQFSNSRSEMNVSTLELGDSALYLCASSLFGVTTNEKLFFGSGTQLSVL.

This clone was seen more than once but under ten times. The chain has TRBV30 and TRBJ2-5; TRBD2 matches 8 bases. The J call may be incorrect, as the DNA end agrees better with TRBJ2-7. This CDR3 has 14 amino acids. In germline, CDR1 is GTSNPN, CDR2 SVGIG (reference sequence). CDR3 loop: CAWRIRGRFYEQYF. As DNA, the CDR3 is TGTGCCTGGAGAATTCGCGGGAGGTTCTACGAGCAGTACTTC.

This clone appeared once. Compared with germline, one end of the junction differs, possibly owing to a read error. V gene TRBV2 combines with J gene TRBJ1-1, with TRBD1 identical over 9 bases. The CDR3 is made up of 15 amino acids. From germline, CDR1 is SNHLY and CDR2 FYNNEI. In nucleotides, the CDR3 is TGTGCCAGCAGGCCCGGGACAGGGCGCCCTGTAGGGCTAGGCTTT. This translates into CASRPGTGRPVGLGF.

This chain links TRBV27 with TRBJ2-1, with D possibly matching TRBD1 (6 bases). Germline loops: CDR1 MNHEY, CDR2 SMNVEV (reference sequence). The CDR3 totals 16 residues. V was shortened by 7 bases and J by 0 bases, with 16 bases between the two germline ends. The CDR3 reads CASTNEQGLSYNEQFF. The CDR3 DNA reads TGTGCCAGCACTAACGAACAGGGTCTCTCCTACAATGAGCAGTTCTTC.

A note on this clone: The junction departs from germline at one end; a sequencing error may be responsible. This chain uses TRBV7-7 with TRBJ2-3; maybe TRBD2 (5 bases). CDR3 length: 14 amino acids. Germline assignment: CDR1 SSHAT and CDR2 FNYEAQ (reference sequence). As DNA, the CDR3 is TGTGCTAGCAGCCGTGCGACTAATTCTGATACGCAGTATTTT. Protein product: CASSRATNSDTQYF.

On this clone: Sequence at one end of the junction differs from germline and may be a read error. The J gene is TRBJ2-7, the V gene TRBV7-9, with 7 bases aligning to TRBD2. This CDR3 has 14 residues. CDR1 and CDR2 (germline): SEHNR, FQNEAQ (reference sequence). The CDR3, as DNA: TGTTCCAGCAGCACCCCGGGAGGTCCCCACGAGCAGTACTTC. Translating gives CSSSTPGGPHEQYF.

This clone has a single count. The chain employs TRBV5-8 and TRBJ1-5; a possible D gene is TRBD1 (6 bases). The CDR3 is 14 residues long. V was pared by 3 bases and J by 3 bases, with 10 bases between. CDR1 is SGHTS, CDR2 YDEGEE, per germline. In DNA, the CDR3 is TGTGCCAGCAGCTACCGGGACATCAATCAGCCCCAGCATTTT. This sequence encodes CASSYRDINQPQHF.

V is TRBV5-1 and J is TRBJ2-7; weak D call: TRBD2 (7 bases). The CDR3 extends over 16 amino acids. Deletions cut 4 bases from V and 2 bases from J, with 19 bases between. CDR1 and CDR2 from the germline V gene are SGHRS and YFSETQ. CDR3 nucleotide sequence: TGCGCCAGCAGCCCCATGGGGGGGGCAGAAACCTACGAGCAGTACTTC. This gives the protein CASSPMGGAETYEQYF.

CDR3 region: CASSGQGAAGANVLTF. CDR3 in DNA: TGTGCCAGCAGTGGACAGGGGGCGGCTGGGGCCAACGTCCTGACTTTC. The chain joins TRBV2 to TRBJ2-6; 10 bases fit TRBD1. The V gene end was trimmed by 4 bases and the J gene end by 2 bases; junction bases not matched to a gene: 2. Germline V CDR1 and CDR2: SNHLY, FYNNEI. CDR3 length: 16 amino acids.

This rearrangement joins TRBV6-5 to TRBJ1-1, with D possibly matching TRBD1 (5 bases). This CDR3 region has 15 residues. V dropped 5 bases and J dropped 0 bases, with 13 bases sitting between them. Germline assignment: CDR1 MNHEY and CDR2 SVGAGI. The CDR3 here is CASSNGGGVNTEAFF. CDR3 nucleotide sequence: TGTGCCAGCAGTAACGGGGGGGGTGTGAACACTGAAGCTTTCTTT.

The V gene is TRBV2, the J gene TRBJ1-1; a possible D gene is TRBD1 (6 bases). Between the trimmed V and J ends, which lost 0 bases and 3 bases, there was a span of 17 bases. From germline, CDR1 is SNHLY and CDR2 FYNNEI. The CDR3 has 17 amino acids. The DNA of the CDR3 is TGTGCCAGCAGTGAAGCGCTTTGGGGGCGACCCGACACTGAAGCTTTCTTT. Translation: CASSEALWGRPDTEAFF.

The DNA of the CDR3 is TGTGCCAGAAGAGACGTTAGCGGGGGACCTGGGGATGAGCAGTTCTTC. Encoded protein: CARRDVSGGPGDEQFF. This chain connects TRBV7-5 to TRBJ2-1; the table's D call, TRBD2, was not checked against the DNA. TRBV7-5 is reported as a pseudogene. The CDR3 sequence is 16 residues long.